The clone carrying this T cell receptor beta chain was seen ten or more times. This sample was taken from a study of early T cells in non-severe SARS-CoV-2 infection. Each cDNA molecule carried a unique molecular identifier. TCRdb called the 5' RACE reads again in MiXCR, with one record for every CDR3 protein. Of tens of thousands of distinct CDR3 sequences listed, around 4.6% are singletons. The CDR3 runs to 15 residues. Between the trimmed V and J ends, which lost 1 base and 2 bases, there was a span of 11 bases. Germline assignment: CDR1 SGHTA and CDR2 FQGNSA. The sequencing sample was made of whole blood. The receptor's source is an adult who was a healthcare worker with PCR-confirmed SARS-CoV-2 infection or an uninfected control (not recorded which). The chain has TRBV7-2 and TRBJ2-5; D call uncertain. This CDR3 is CASSLGGGSQETQYF. The DNA of the CDR3 is TGTGCCAGCAGCTTAGGCGGTGGGTCGCAAGAGACCCAGTACTTC. Supplemented by reference TRBV7-2 and TRBJ2-5, the full variable domain reads GAGVSQSPSNKVTEKGKDVELRCDPISGHTALYWYRQSLGQGLEFLIYFQGNSAPDKSGLPSDRFSAERTGGSVSTLTIQRTQQEDSAVYLCASSLGGGSQETQYFGPGTRLLVL.